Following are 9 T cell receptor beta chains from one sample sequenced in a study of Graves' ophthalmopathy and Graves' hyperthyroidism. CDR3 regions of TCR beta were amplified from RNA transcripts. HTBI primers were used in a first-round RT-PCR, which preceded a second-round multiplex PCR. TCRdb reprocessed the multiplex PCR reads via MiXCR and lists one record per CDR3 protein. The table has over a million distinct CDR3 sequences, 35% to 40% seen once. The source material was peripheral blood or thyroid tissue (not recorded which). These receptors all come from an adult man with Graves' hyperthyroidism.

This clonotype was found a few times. CDR3 DNA sequence: TGTGCCATCAGTGAGTCGGCCTCAAGAGCTAACTATGGCTACACCTTC. It is translated as CAISESASRANYGYTF. V usage is TRBV10-3 and J usage is TRBJ1-2; D not certain. CDR1 and CDR2 from the germline V gene are ENHRY and SYGVKD. The CDR3 is 16 residues long. V lost 0 bases, J lost 0 bases, and 11 bases lay in between.

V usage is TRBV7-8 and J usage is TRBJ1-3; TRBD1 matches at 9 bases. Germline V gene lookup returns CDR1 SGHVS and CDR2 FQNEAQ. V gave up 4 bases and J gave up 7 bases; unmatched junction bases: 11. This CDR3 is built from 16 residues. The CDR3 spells CASSSRTGGSWNTIYF. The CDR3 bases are TGTGCCAGCAGCTCCCGAACAGGGGGCAGTTGGAACACCATATATTTT. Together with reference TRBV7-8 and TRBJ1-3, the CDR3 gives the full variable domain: GAGVSQSPRYKVAKRGQDVALRCDPISGHVSLFWYQQALGQGPEFLTYFQNEAQLDKSGLPSDRFFAERPEGSVSTLKIQRTQQEDSAVYLCASSSRTGGSWNTIYFGEGSWLTVV.

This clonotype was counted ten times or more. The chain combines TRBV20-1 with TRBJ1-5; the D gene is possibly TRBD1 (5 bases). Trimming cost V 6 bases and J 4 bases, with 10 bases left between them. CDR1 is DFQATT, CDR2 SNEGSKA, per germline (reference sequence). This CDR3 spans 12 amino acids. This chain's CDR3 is CSATTENQPQHF. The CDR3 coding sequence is TGCAGTGCCACGACAGAAAATCAGCCCCAGCATTTT.

The CDR3 nucleotides read TGTGCCAGCAGCGTCGCCGGGACAGGGGAAAACGAGCAGTACTTC. Its protein is CASSVAGTGENEQYF. The chain recombines TRBV7-2 with TRBJ2-7; 10 bases are shared with TRBD1. With 5 bases clipped from V and 5 bases from J, the junction kept 9 bases outside the gene matches. The CDR3 extends over 15 amino acids. Germline V CDR1 and CDR2: SGHTA, FQGNSA.

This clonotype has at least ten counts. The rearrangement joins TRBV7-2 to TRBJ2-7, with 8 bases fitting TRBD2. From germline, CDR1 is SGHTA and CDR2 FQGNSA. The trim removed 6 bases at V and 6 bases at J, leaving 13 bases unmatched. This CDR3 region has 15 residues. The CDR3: CASSQVSGGGLEQYF. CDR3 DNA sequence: TGTGCCAGCAGTCAAGTGAGCGGGGGAGGCCTCGAGCAGTACTTC.

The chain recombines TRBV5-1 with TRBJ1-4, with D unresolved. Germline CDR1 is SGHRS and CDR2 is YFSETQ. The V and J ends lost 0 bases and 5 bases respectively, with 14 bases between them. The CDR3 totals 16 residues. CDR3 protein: CASSLAGSAPNEKLFF. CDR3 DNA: TGCGCCAGCAGCTTGGCCGGGTCAGCGCCAAATGAAAAACTGTTTTTT.

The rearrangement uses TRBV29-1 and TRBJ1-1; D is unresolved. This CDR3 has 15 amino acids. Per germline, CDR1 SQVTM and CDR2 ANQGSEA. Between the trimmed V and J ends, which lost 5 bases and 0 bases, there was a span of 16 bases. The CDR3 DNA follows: TGCAGCGTTTTGACGGGAGCTGGGGTGAACACTGAAGCTTTCTTT. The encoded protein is CSVLTGAGVNTEAFF.

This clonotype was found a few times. The DNA of the CDR3 is TGTGCCAGCAGTTTGACAGGTGATCGGCCCCAGCATTTT. Protein sequence: CASSLTGDRPQHF. The chain combines TRBV28 with TRBJ1-5; D is perhaps TRBD1 (6 bases). This CDR3 is 13 amino acids long. Trimming took 3 bases from V and 9 from J, leaving 12 bases between them. Per germline, CDR1 MDHEN and CDR2 SYDVKM.

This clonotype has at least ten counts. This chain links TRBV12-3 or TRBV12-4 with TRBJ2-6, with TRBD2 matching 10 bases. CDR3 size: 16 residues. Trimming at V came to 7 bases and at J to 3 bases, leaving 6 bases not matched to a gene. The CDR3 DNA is TGTGCCAGCAACCTAGCGGGAGTCTTTGGGGCCAACGTCCTGACTTTC. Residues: CASNLAGVFGANVLTF.